What follows describes a single TCR beta chain. This CDR3 comprises 11 residues. Germline values: CDR1 SGHDT, CDR2 YYEEEE. V lost 1 base to trimming and J lost 5 bases, with 3 bases between them. This entry comes from a study of cytomegalovirus exposure and HLA in healthy donors. In the PCR, 60 Vbeta and 13 Jbeta primers were used. Produced via immunoSEQ multiplex PCR; TCRdb's table is partial and in-frame only. This sample has 150,000 to 200,000 clones, with over 60% found just once. This chain uses TRBV5-6 with TRBJ2-5; D not resolved. The TCR originated in a woman aged 45-60 years in good health and CMV-seropositive. Material for sequencing was PBMCs. This CDR3 is CASSLQETQYF. The CDR3 DNA sequence: TGTGCCAGCAGCTTGCAGGAGACCCAGTACTTC.